This T cell receptor beta chain originates from a study of CD8+ T cells in alopecia areata. Study-level background: Scoring of severity for treated patients was based on percentage of affected scalp area.

Between the trimmed V and J ends, which lost 6 bases and 12 bases, there was a span of 24 bases. Germline assignment: CDR1 MDHEN and CDR2 SYDVKM. The CDR3 is 14 amino acids. As for this clone: Its antigen is not known.

Extracted RNA was reverse transcribed, and the resulting cDNA served as sequencing template. Clones were sequenced by immunoSEQ multiplex PCR, and TCRdb holds only the in-frame ones, with some missing. The sample has 200,000 or so clones; 55% to 75% are singletons. Treatment given: oral pan-JAK inhibitor, 5-10 mg twice daily. The study's findings and limits: Scalp clonality, together with expanded CD8+ clones among the top 100, fell significantly with tofacitinib.

The receptor was isolated from a human donor with alopecia areata. Sample: CD4+ T cells sorted from blood, taken at week 24, from a patient treated with tofacitinib. This chain joins TRBV28 and TRBJ2-7; tentative D call: TRBD1 (6 bases). The CDR3 DNA reads TGTGCCAGCAGCCCAGGGACAATCCACCTATCCCCGTACTTC. Protein product: CASSPGTIHLSPYF. The full variable domain, in which reference TRBV28 and TRBJ2-7 provide the parts outside the CDR3, is DVKVTQSSRYLVKRTGEKVFLECVQDMDHENMFWYRQDPGLGLRLIYFSYDVKMKEKGDIPEGYSVSREKKERFSLILESASTNQTSMYLCASSPGTIHLSPYFGPGTRLTVT.